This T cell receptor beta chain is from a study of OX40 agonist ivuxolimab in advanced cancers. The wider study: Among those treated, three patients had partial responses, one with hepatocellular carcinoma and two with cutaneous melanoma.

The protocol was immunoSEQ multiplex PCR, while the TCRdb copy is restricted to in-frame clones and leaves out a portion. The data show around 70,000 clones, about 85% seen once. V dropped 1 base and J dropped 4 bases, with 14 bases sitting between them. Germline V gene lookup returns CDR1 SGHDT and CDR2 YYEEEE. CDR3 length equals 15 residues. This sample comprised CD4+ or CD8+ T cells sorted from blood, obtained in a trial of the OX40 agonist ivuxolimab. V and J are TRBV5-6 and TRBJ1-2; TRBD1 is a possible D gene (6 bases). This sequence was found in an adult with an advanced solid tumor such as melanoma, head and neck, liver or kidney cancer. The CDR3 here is CASSLQHRAGYGYTF. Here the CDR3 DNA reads TGTGCCAGCAGCTTGCAACACAGGGCTGGCTATGGCTACACCTTC.